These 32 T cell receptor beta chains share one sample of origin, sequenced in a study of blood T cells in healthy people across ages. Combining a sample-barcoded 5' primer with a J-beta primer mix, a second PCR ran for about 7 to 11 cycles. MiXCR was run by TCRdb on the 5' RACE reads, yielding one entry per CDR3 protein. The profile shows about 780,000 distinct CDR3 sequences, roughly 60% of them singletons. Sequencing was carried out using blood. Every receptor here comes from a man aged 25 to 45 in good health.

This CDR3 reads CASSFRGGNEKLFF. DNA for the CDR3: TGCGCCAGCAGCTTCAGGGGCGGTAATGAAAAACTGTTTTTT. This chain connects TRBV5-1 to TRBJ1-4; D perhaps matches TRBD1 (6 bases). Trimming cost V 2 bases and J 4 bases, with 9 bases left between them. Germline lookup yields CDR1 SGHRS and CDR2 YFSETQ. This CDR3 spans 14 amino acids. The full variable domain, with the rest looked up from reference TRBV5-1 and TRBJ1-4, is KAGVTQTPRYLIKTRGQQVTLSCSPISGHRSVSWYQQTPGQGLQFLFEYFSETQRNKGNFPGRFSGRQFSNSRSEMNVSTLELGDSALYLCASSFRGGNEKLFFGSGTQLSVL.

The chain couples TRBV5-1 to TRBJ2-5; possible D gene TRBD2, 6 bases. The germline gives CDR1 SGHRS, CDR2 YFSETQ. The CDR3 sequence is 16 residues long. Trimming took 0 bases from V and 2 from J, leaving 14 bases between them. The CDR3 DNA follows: TGCGCCAGCAGCTTGGTTGCGGGGTCTGGGCAAGAGACCCAGTACTTC. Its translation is CASSLVAGSGQETQYF.

CDR3 DNA sequence: TGTGCCATCAGGGATCCCATCCTAGCGGGGAGTAACAATGAGCAGTTCTTC. It is translated as CAIRDPILAGSNNEQFF. V gene TRBV10-3 combines with J gene TRBJ2-1; TRBD2 matches 9 bases. J gave up 5 bases and V 6 bases, and 14 bases lay outside the gene matches. Germline V gene data show CDR1 as ENHRY and CDR2 as SYGVKD. This CDR3 contains 17 residues.

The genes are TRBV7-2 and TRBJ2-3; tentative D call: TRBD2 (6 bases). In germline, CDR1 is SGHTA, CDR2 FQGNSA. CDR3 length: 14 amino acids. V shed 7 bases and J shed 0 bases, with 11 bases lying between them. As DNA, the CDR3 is TGTGCCAGCAAGACCGGGACTAGCACAGATACGCAGTATTTT. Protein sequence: CASKTGTSTDTQYF.

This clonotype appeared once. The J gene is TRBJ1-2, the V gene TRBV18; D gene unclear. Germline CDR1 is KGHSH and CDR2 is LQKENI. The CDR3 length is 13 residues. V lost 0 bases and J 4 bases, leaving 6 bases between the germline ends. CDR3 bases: TGTGCCAGCTCACCACCGATGACCTATGGCTACACCTTC. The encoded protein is CASSPPMTYGYTF.

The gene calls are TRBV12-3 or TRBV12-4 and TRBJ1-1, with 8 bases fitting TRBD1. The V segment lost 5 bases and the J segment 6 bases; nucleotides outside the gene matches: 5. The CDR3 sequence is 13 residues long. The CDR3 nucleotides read TGTGCCAGCAGTGAGGACAGGGTTGCTGAAGCTTTCTTT. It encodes CASSEDRVAEAFF.

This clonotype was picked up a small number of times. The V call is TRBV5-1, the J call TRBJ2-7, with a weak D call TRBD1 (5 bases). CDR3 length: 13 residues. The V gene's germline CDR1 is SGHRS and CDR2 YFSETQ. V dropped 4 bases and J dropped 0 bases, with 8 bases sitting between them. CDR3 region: CASSADNSYEQYF. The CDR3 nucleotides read TGCGCCAGCAGCGCGGACAACTCCTACGAGCAGTACTTC.

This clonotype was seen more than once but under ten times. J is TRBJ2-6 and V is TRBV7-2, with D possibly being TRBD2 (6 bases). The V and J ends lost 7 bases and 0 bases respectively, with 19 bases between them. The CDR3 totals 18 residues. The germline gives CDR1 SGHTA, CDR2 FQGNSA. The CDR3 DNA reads TGTGCCAGCATCCCGGGGGTTAGCCCTAGCTCTGGGGCCAACGTCCTGACTTTC. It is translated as CASIPGVSPSSGANVLTF. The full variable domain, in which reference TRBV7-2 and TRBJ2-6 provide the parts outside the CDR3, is GAGVSQSPSNKVTEKGKDVELRCDPISGHTALYWYRQSLGQGLEFLIYFQGNSAPDKSGLPSDRFSAERTGGSVSTLTIQRTQQEDSAVYLCASIPGVSPSSGANVLTFGAGSRLTVL.

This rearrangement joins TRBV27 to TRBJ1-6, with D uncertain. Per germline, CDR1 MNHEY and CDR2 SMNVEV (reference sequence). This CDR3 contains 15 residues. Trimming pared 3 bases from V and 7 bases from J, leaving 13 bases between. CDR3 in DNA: TGTGCCAGCAGTTTTGTGGGATCTGGGAATTCACCCCTCCACTTT. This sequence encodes CASSFVGSGNSPLHF.

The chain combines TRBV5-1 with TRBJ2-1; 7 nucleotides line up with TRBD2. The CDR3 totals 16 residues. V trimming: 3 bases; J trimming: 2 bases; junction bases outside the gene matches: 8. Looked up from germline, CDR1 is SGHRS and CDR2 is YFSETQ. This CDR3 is CASSSGGAGTYNEQFF. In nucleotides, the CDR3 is TGCGCCAGCAGCTCGGGGGGAGCGGGGACCTACAATGAGCAGTTCTTC.

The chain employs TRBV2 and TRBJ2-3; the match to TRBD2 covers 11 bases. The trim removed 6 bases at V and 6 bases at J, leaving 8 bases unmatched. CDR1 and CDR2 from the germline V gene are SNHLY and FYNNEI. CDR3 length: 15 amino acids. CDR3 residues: CASRTTLAGADTQYF. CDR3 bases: TGTGCCAGCAGAACCACACTAGCGGGGGCGGATACGCAGTATTTT. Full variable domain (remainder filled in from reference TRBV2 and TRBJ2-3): EPEVTQTPSHQVTQMGQEVILRCVPISNHLYFYWYRQILGQKVEFLVSFYNNEISEKSEIFDDQFSVERPDGSNFTLKIRSTKLEDSAMYFCASRTTLAGADTQYFGPGTRLTVL.

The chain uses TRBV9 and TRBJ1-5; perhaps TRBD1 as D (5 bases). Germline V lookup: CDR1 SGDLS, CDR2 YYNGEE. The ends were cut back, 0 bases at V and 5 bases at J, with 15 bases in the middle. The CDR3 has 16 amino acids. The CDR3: CASSVGVGGRYQPQHF. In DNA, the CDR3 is TGTGCCAGCAGCGTAGGAGTTGGGGGACGATATCAGCCCCAGCATTTT.

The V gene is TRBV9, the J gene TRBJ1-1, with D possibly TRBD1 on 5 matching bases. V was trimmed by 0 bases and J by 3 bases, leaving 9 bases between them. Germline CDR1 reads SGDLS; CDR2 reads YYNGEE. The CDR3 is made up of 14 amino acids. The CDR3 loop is CASSVAGWDTEAFF. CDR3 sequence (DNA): TGTGCCAGCAGCGTAGCAGGGTGGGACACTGAAGCTTTCTTT.

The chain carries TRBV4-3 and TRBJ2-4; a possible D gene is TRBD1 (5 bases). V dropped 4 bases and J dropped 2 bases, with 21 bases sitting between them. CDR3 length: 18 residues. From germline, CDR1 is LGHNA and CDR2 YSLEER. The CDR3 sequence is CASSPTMYYRGTKNIQYF. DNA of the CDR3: TGCGCCAGCAGCCCGACAATGTATTATAGGGGAACCAAAAACATTCAGTACTTC.

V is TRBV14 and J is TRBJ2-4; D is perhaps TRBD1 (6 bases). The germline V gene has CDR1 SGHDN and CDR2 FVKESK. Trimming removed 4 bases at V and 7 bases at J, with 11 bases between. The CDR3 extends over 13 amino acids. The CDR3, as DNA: TGTGCCAGCAGCCCGACAGGCGCGAACATTCAGTACTTC. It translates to CASSPTGANIQYF.

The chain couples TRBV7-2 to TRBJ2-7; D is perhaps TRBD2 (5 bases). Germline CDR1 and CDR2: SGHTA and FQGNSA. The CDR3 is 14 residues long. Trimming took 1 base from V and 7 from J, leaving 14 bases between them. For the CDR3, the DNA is TGTGCCAGCAGCTTAGTGTCGGTCCGCGGGGAGCAGTACTTC. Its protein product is CASSLVSVRGEQYF.

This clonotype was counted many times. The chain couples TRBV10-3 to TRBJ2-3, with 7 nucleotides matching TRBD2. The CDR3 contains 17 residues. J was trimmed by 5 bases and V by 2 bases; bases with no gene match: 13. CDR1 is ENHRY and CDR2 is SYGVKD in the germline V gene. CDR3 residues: CAISELGTSASQDTQYF. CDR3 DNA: TGTGCCATCAGTGAGCTTGGAACTAGCGCATCTCAAGATACGCAGTATTTT.

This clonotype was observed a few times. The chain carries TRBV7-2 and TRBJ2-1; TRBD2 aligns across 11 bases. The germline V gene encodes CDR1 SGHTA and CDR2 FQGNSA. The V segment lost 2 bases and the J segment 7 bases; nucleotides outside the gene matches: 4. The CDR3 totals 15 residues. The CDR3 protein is CASSLYLAGGNEQFF. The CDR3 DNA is TGTGCCAGCAGCTTATACCTAGCGGGGGGTAATGAGCAGTTCTTC.

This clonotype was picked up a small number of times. The CDR3 sequence is CASSQDGGWKNTGELFF. The CDR3 nucleotides are TGCGCCAGCAGCCAAGACGGGGGGTGGAAGAACACCGGGGAGCTGTTTTTT. The genes are TRBV4-3 and TRBJ2-2, with 7 nucleotides matching TRBD2. CDR1 LGHNA and CDR2 YSLEER come from the germline V gene. The CDR3 runs 17 residues. The junction had 5 bases not matched to a gene; V was cut back by 0 bases and J by 1 base.

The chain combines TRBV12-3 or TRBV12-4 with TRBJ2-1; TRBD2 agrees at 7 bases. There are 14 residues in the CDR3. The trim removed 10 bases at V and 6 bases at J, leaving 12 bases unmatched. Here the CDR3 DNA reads TGTGCCACCCAGTTTGCGGGAGCACCCAATGAGCAGTTCTTC. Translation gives CATQFAGAPNEQFF.

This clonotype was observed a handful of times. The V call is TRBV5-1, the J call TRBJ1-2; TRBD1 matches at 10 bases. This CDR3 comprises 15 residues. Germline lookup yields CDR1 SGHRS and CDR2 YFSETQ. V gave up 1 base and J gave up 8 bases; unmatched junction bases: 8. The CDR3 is CASSLIPGQGNGYTF. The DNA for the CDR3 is TGCGCCAGCAGCTTGATACCGGGACAGGGGAACGGCTACACCTTC.

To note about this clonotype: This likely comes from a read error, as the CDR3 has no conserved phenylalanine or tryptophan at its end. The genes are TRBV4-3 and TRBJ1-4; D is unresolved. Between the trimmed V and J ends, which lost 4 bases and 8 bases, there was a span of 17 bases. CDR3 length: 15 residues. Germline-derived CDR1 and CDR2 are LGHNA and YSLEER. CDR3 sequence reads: CASSPRIRAVEKLFV. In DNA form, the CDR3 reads TGCGCCAGCAGCCCCAGGATCCGGGCCGTAGAAAAACTGTTTGTT.

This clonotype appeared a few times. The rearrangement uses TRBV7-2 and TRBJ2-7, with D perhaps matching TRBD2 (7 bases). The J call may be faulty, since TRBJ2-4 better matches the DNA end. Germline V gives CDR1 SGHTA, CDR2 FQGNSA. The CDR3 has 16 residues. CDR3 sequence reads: CASSSTRRGGRNIQYF. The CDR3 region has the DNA TGTGCCAGCAGCTCTACCAGAAGGGGGGGGAGGAACATTCAGTACTTC.

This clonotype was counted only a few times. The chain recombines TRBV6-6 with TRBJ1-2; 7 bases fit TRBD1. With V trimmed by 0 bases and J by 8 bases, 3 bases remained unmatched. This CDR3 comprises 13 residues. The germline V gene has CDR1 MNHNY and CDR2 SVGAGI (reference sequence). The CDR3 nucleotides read TGTGCCAGCAGTTACTCAGCAGGGGGGGGCTACACCTTC. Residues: CASSYSAGGGYTF.

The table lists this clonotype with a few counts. The CDR3: CASSFMGVQETQYF. The DNA for the CDR3 is TGTGCCAGCAGCTTTATGGGGGTGCAAGAGACCCAGTACTTC. The rearrangement links TRBV7-9 to TRBJ2-5, with D perhaps matching TRBD1 or TRBD2 (5 bases each). Germline loops: CDR1 SEHNR, CDR2 FQNEAQ (reference sequence). The CDR3 loop spans 14 amino acids. V lost 3 bases and J lost 2, with 10 bases in between. Using reference TRBV7-9 and TRBJ2-5 for the parts outside the CDR3, the full variable domain is DTGVSQNPRHKITKRGQNVTFRCDPISEHNRLYWYRQTLGQGPEFLTYFQNEAQLEKSRLLSDRFSAERPKGSFSTLEIQRTEQGDSAMYLCASSFMGVQETQYFGPGTRLLVL.

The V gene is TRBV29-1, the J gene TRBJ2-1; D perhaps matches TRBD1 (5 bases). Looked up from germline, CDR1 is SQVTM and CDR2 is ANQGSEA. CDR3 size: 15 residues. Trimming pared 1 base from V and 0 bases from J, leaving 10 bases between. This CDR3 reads CSVEGQKSSYNEQFF. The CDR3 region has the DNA TGCAGCGTTGAAGGACAGAAGAGCTCCTACAATGAGCAGTTCTTC.

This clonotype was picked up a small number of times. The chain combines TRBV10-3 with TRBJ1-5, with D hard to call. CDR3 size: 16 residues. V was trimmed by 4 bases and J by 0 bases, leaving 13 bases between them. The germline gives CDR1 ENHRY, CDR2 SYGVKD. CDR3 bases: TGTGCCATCAGTGTGTCGGAACTCCATAGCAATCAGCCCCAGCATTTT. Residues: CAISVSELHSNQPQHF.

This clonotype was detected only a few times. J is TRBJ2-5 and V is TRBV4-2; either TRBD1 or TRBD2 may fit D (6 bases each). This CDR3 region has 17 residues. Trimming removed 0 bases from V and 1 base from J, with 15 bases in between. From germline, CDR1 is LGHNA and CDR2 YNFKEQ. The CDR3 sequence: CASSQDYPGGLQETQYF. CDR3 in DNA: TGTGCCAGCAGCCAAGATTACCCCGGGGGCCTCCAAGAGACCCAGTACTTC.

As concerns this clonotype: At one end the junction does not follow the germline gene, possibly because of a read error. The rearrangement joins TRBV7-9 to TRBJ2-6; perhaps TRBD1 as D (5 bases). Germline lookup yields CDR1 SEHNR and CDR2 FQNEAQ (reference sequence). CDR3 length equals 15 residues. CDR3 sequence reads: CASQRTGSWANVLTF. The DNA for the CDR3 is TGTGCCAGCCAGCGCACAGGCTCTTGGGCCAACGTCCTGACTTTC.

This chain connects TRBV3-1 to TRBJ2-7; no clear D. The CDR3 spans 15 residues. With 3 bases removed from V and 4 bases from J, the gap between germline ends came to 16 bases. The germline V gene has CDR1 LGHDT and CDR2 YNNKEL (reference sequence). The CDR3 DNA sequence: TGTGCCAGCAGCCAGCTTGGACGGACGAATTACGAGCAGTACTTC. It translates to CASSQLGRTNYEQYF.

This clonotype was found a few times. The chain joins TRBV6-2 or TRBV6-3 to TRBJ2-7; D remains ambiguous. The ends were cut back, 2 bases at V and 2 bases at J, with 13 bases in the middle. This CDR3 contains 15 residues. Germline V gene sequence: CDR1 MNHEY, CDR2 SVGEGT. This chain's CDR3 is CASSYDGLEPYEQYF. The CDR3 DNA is TGTGCCAGCAGTTACGACGGGCTGGAACCCTACGAGCAGTACTTC.

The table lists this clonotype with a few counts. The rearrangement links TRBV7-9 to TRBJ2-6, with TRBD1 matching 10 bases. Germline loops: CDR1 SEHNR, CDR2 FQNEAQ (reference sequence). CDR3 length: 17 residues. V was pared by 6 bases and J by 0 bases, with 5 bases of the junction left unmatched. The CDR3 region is CASRRQGANSGANVLTF. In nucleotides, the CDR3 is TGTGCCAGCAGGCGACAGGGGGCGAACTCTGGGGCCAACGTCCTGACTTTC.